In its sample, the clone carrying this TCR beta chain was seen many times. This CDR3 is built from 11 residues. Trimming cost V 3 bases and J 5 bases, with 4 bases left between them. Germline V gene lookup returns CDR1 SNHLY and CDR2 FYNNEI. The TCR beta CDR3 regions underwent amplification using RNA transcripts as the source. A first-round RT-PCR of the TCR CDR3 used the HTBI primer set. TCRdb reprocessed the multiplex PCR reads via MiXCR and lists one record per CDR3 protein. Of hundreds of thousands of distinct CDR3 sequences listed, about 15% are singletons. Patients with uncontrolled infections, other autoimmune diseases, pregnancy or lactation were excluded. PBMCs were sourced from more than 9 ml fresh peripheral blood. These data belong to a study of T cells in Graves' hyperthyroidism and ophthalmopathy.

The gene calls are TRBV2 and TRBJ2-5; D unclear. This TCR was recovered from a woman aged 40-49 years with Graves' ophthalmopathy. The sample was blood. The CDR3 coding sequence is TGTGCCAGCAGTGATCTGGAGACCCAGTACTTC. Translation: CASSDLETQYF.